The 9 T cell receptor beta chains in this list originate from one sample, sequenced in a study of blood T cell repertoires in COVID-19. Sequencing was performed with immunoSEQ multiplex PCR; in TCRdb, only in-frame clones are kept and a portion is missing. The data show around 230,000 clones, with roughly 86% seen just once and 3% to 4% held by the top ten. Source material: PBMCs or T cells enriched from blood (not recorded which). These receptors were taken from a woman in her 40s with acute COVID-19.

The CDR3 sequence: CASTPGLAGRGNEQFF. The CDR3 DNA is TGTGCCAGCACCCCGGGACTAGCGGGGAGGGGGAATGAGCAGTTCTTC. The chain has TRBV25-1 and TRBJ2-1, with TRBD2 matching over 13 bases. The V and J ends lost 7 bases and 7 bases, in that order; junction bases with no gene match: 10. The length of the CDR3 is 16 residues. CDR1 MGHDK and CDR2 SYGVNS come from the germline V gene.

The chain employs TRBV10-1 and TRBJ1-2; D unclear. This CDR3 spans 14 amino acids. Trimming left V 6 bases short and J 3 bases short, with 14 bases between. CDR1 is WNHNN and CDR2 is SYGVQD in the germline V gene (reference sequence). The CDR3 is CASRMGRQDYGYTF. Written as DNA, the CDR3 is TGCGCCAGCAGAATGGGCAGACAAGACTATGGCTACACCTTC.

The J gene is TRBJ1-3, the V gene TRBV6-5; no definite D call. CDR3 length equals 15 residues. CDR1 is MNHEY, CDR2 SVGAGI, per germline. The germline V and J ends were trimmed by 6 bases and 0 bases, with 12 bases remaining between them. This chain's CDR3 is CASRARDSSGNTIYF. In nucleotides, the CDR3 is TGTGCCAGCAGGGCACGGGATTCCTCTGGAAACACCATATATTTT.

This clone was found once. The chain has TRBV28 and TRBJ2-5; tentative D call: TRBD2 (6 bases). This CDR3 has 17 amino acids. Germline CDR1 MDHEN, CDR2 SYDVKM. Trimming removed 6 bases at V and 3 bases at J, with 23 bases between. The CDR3, as DNA: TGTGCCAGCAGGCCGAAGAGAGGGAGGACTACCAAAGAGACCCAGTACTTC. This gives the protein CASRPKRGRTTKETQYF.

The rearrangement joins TRBV11-2 to TRBJ2-3; TRBD1 is a possible D gene (5 bases). This CDR3 has 15 residues. The V end was cut by 3 bases, the J end by 3 bases, with 13 bases between. Germline V gene lookup returns CDR1 SGHAT and CDR2 FQNNGV. The CDR3 DNA follows: TGTGCCAGCAGCTTGGATGGGGCGGTTACAGATACGCAGTATTTT. Protein product: CASSLDGAVTDTQYF.

The chain couples TRBV2 to TRBJ1-5, with D tentatively TRBD1 (5 bases). This CDR3 is built from 14 residues. The V end lost 4 bases, the J end lost 0 bases, and 7 bases lay between the germline ends. Germline CDR1 reads SNHLY; CDR2 reads FYNNEI. The CDR3 nucleotides are TGTGCCAGCAGTGGACAGTTTAGCAATCAGCCCCAGCATTTT. Residues: CASSGQFSNQPQHF.

The count of this clone is one. The chain has TRBV19 and TRBJ2-7, with 10 nucleotides matching TRBD1. Germline assignment: CDR1 LNHDA and CDR2 SQIVND (reference sequence). Trimming removed 11 bases from V and 4 bases from J; junction bases left unmatched: 11. CDR3 length: 14 residues. The CDR3 sequence is CAPRVRTGGYEQYF. The CDR3 DNA is TGTGCCCCCAGGGTCCGGACAGGGGGGTACGAGCAGTACTTC.

This chain links TRBV5-1 with TRBJ2-2; 7 nucleotides line up with TRBD2. CDR1 and CDR2 (germline): SGHRS, YFSETQ. V dropped 2 bases and J dropped 1; count of bases not matched to a gene: 5. CDR3 length: 16 residues. CDR3 residues: CASSLILAENTGELFF. DNA of the CDR3: TGCGCCAGCAGCTTAATTCTAGCGGAGAACACCGGGGAGCTGTTTTTT.

The gene calls are TRBV27 and TRBJ1-2; 8 bases align to TRBD1. This CDR3 is built from 17 residues. The V and J ends lost 1 base and 8 bases, in that order; junction bases with no gene match: 15. Germline lookup yields CDR1 MNHEY and CDR2 SMNVEV (reference sequence). The CDR3 protein is CASSLFSGGAVRGGYTF. The CDR3 coding sequence is TGTGCCAGCAGTTTATTTTCAGGGGGCGCGGTCAGGGGAGGCTACACCTTC.